This T cell receptor beta chain was captured in a study of shared clonotypes between healthy human individuals. Background on the study: CD4 naive and memory got three plates each, CD8 naive two, CD8 memory one.

In regard to this clone: Its antigen is currently unknown.

Broader study findings: Clonotypes shared by all four donors outscored non-shared clonotypes in generation probability. A handful of donors had roughly 5% of their naive CD4 clonotypes in common.

TCRdb keeps only in-frame clones here, not all; method: immunoSEQ multiplex PCR. The sample has about 2 million clones; around 96% are singletons. The naive CD8 fraction comprised CD45RO-negative cells positively selected for CCR7 and excluded terminally differentiated effector memory CD45RA+ cells. Germline lookup yields CDR1 PRHDT and CDR2 FYEKMQ (reference sequence). The ends lost 5 bases at V and 3 bases at J; junction bases unmatched: 12. The CDR3 has 17 residues. The specimen sequenced was naive CD8+ T cells sorted from blood. V gene TRBV13 combines with J gene TRBJ2-2; 7 bases are shared with TRBD2. The clonotype was recovered from a man aged 18 to 30 in good health. CDR3 residues: CASSPTRLAEDTGELFF. CDR3 sequence (DNA): TGTGCCAGCAGCCCCACCCGGCTAGCGGAAGACACCGGGGAGCTGTTTTTT.